This section outlines one T cell receptor (beta chain) sequence together with its context. Its antigen is unidentified. These data come from a study of blood T cells in healthy people across ages. Study findings and constraints: For the donors, CMV status was unknown and possibly confounded expanded clonotype changes. With naive T cell percentage, TCR beta diversity showed a strong correlation.

In each sample, at least 7 million PBMCs were isolated. Next came a second PCR, run for about 6 to 12 cycles, which used a sample-barcoded 5' primer along with a J-beta primer mix. Using its own MiXCR run on the 5' RACE reads, TCRdb lists one record per CDR3 protein. There are some 930,000 distinct CDR3 sequences in the sample; roughly 28% occur only once, and roughly 10% lies in the top ten. This sample was also put to use in a study of T cells of mothers and their children. That source notes: Normalized overlap was always slightly, never significantly, higher in related than unrelated mother-child pairs.

The TCR was taken from a woman aged 40 to 50 in good health. Sequencing input: blood.

This CDR3 is CASSPEGAWDTEAFF. The CDR3 DNA reads as TGTGCCAGCAGCCCAGAAGGGGCCTGGGACACTGAAGCTTTCTTT. This chain connects TRBV7-9 to TRBJ1-1; D might be TRBD1 (5 bases). Between the trimmed V and J ends, which lost 5 bases and 3 bases, there was a span of 16 bases. The germline V gene encodes CDR1 SEHNR and CDR2 FQNEAQ (reference sequence). The CDR3 sequence is 15 residues long. The variable domain in full, completed from reference TRBV7-9 and TRBJ1-1, reads DTGVSQNPRHKITKRGQNVTFRCDPISEHNRLYWYRQTLGQGPEFLTYFQNEAQLEKSRLLSDRFSAERPKGSFSTLEIQRTEQGDSAMYLCASSPEGAWDTEAFFGQGTRLTVV.